The subject of this entry is one T cell receptor beta chain. Its antigen is still unknown. Researchers ran the PCR with 60 Vbeta and 13 Jbeta primers. The method was immunoSEQ multiplex PCR; TCRdb's version includes in-frame clones alone and lacks a portion of them. The sample records about 130,000 clones, 55% to 75% being singletons. The data stem from a study of cytomegalovirus exposure and HLA in healthy donors. Study at large: There were some 120 million unique TCR beta sequences, drawn from 150 million to 200 million T cells, in an earlier analysis.

Whole-study findings and limits: Among TCR sequences, most were rare, though some public TCRs appeared in many donors.

The CDR3 has 15 residues. Germline trimming cut 2 bases from V and 8 bases from J; bases unmatched to any gene: 4. Germline V gene data show CDR1 as SGHTA and CDR2 as FQGTGA. The chain joins TRBV7-3 to TRBJ2-1; 12 bases align to TRBD2. Sample: PBMCs. This clonotype was obtained from a man between 25 and 39 years old in good health and CMV-seropositive. The chain's CDR3 is CASSLSSGRAYEQFF. CDR3 DNA sequence: TGTGCCAGCAGCTTATCTAGCGGGAGGGCTTATGAGCAGTTCTTC.